This TCR beta chain derives from a study of T cell repertoires in cytomegalovirus infection. The wider study: CMV epitopes, recently identified HLA-C-restricted and well-studied HLA-B-restricted, were used. An indication of both CMV infection and matching HLA type came from public TCR beta signatures.

This clonotype was detected only a few times. Its antigen is currently unknown. Whole-study results and caveats: The cumulative frequency of public TCR beta families identified carriers of CMV plus the relevant HLA. In two of eight donors, the top clonotype was HLA-C-restricted CMV-specific.

TCRdb re-analysed the reads in MiXCR, keeping a single row per CDR3 protein. This sample carries about 330,000 distinct CDR3 sequences, 34% of them seen once, and the ten largest clones take less than 15%. This CDR3 region has 15 residues. V lost 2 bases, J lost 3 bases, and 6 bases stayed unmatched. The germline V gene encodes CDR1 LNHDA and CDR2 SQIVND (reference sequence). The chain carries TRBV19 and TRBJ2-7, with 8 bases aligning to TRBD2. The receptor was isolated from a human donor in good health (CMV status not recorded). Some clones in this sample may be carry-over from other donors' samples. The sequences come from cultured PBMCs, collected from culture after CMV antigen stimulation. CDR3 region: CASSISLAGHYEQYF. The CDR3 DNA reads TGTGCCAGTAGTATATCGCTAGCGGGTCACTACGAGCAGTACTTC.